A single sample gave rise to the 18 T cell receptor beta chains below, sequenced in a study of blood T cell repertoires in COVID-19 (dated by TCRdb to about 2020). The library came from the immunoSEQ multiplex PCR assay. The clones in this table, taken by TCRdb from immuneACCESS, are in-frame only. Not every clone is retained; where verified, under half of the shortfall comes from an unresolved V gene, and the cause of the rest is unknown. The sample profile shows a few hundred thousand clones; around 80% of them were found once. The ten largest clones add up to 4.2% of the sample. The sequencing input was peripheral blood. The receptor set was obtained from a man between 60 and 75 years old with acute or convalescent COVID-19.

The CDR3 reads CASSLGQKFEAFF. CDR3 in DNA: TGTGCCAGCAGCTTAGGTCAGAAATTTGAAGCTTTCTTT. This chain joins TRBV7-2 and TRBJ1-1, with D uncertain. Germline values: CDR1 SGHTA, CDR2 FQGNSA. The CDR3 spans 13 residues. Trimming pared 1 base from V and 7 bases from J, leaving 10 bases between.

The chain uses TRBV18 and TRBJ2-1, with 8 bases that match TRBD1. The J segment lost 0 bases and the V segment lost 1 base, leaving 11 bases of the junction unmatched. CDR3 length: 19 amino acids. The germline gives CDR1 KGHSH, CDR2 LQKENI. CDR3 sequence (DNA): TGTGCCAGCTCACCACTAATCGGACAGGGCTCAAGCTCCTACAATGAGCAGTTCTTC. This gives the protein CASSPLIGQGSSSYNEQFF.

The rearrangement joins TRBV11-3 to TRBJ1-3, with 10 bases identical to TRBD1. The length of the CDR3 is 15 residues. Germline V lookup: CDR1 SGHNT, CDR2 YENEEA. V was pared by 5 bases and J by 3 bases, with 4 bases of the junction left unmatched. The CDR3 sequence is CASSIDRGLGNTIYF. CDR3 nucleotide sequence: TGTGCCAGCAGCATCGACAGGGGGCTTGGAAACACCATATATTTT.

The chain joins TRBV27 to TRBJ1-5; 9 bases map to TRBD1. Germline assignment: CDR1 MNHEY and CDR2 SMNVEV (reference sequence). CDR3 length equals 14 residues. The V segment lost 6 bases and the J segment 4 bases; nucleotides outside the gene matches: 4. CDR3 sequence: CASRQGARNQPQHF. The CDR3 coding sequence is TGTGCCAGCAGACAGGGGGCGCGAAATCAGCCCCAGCATTTT.

J is TRBJ1-1 and V is TRBV19; 7 nucleotides align to TRBD1. V shed 3 bases and J 2 bases; nucleotides not matched to a gene: 6. The germline V gene has CDR1 LNHDA and CDR2 SQIVND (reference sequence). There are 15 residues in the CDR3. CDR3 residues: CASSIWTGRNTEAFF. CDR3 sequence (DNA): TGTGCCAGTAGTATTTGGACAGGACGAAACACTGAAGCTTTCTTT. Based on the CDR3 plus reference TRBV19 and TRBJ1-1, the full variable domain is DGGITQSPKYLFRKEGQNVTLSCEQNLNHDAMYWYRQDPGQGLRLIYYSQIVNDFQKGDIAEGYSVSREKKESFPLTVTSAQKNPTAFYLCASSIWTGRNTEAFFGQGTRLTVV.

V and J are TRBV7-3 and TRBJ2-7, with TRBD1 matching 8 bases. V was clipped by 2 bases and J by 7 bases; unmatched bases: 7. In germline, CDR1 is SGHTA, CDR2 FQGTGA. The CDR3 totals 14 residues. CDR3 sequence (DNA): TGTGCCAGCAGCTTACAGACAGGGGTAGGGGAGCAGTACTTC. Encoded protein: CASSLQTGVGEQYF.

The J gene is TRBJ1-1, the V gene TRBV2; D remains unclear. Per the germline V gene, CDR1 is SNHLY and CDR2 is FYNNEI. V was trimmed by 4 bases and J by 4 bases, leaving 13 bases between them. This CDR3 is built from 14 residues. The CDR3: CASSAEGALTEAFF. The CDR3 nucleotides are TGTGCCAGCAGTGCCGAGGGAGCACTCACTGAAGCTTTCTTT.

This sequence joins TRBV14 and TRBJ2-1; TRBD2 matches 7 bases. The CDR3 covers 17 residues. The V and J ends lost 0 bases and 0 bases, in that order; junction bases with no gene match: 5. Germline-derived CDR1 and CDR2 are SGHDN and FVKESK. CDR3: CASSQDPPSGSYNEQFF. In nucleotides, the CDR3 is TGTGCCAGCAGCCAAGATCCCCCTAGCGGCTCCTACAATGAGCAGTTCTTC.

The chain has TRBV3-1 (or the pseudogene TRBV3-2) and TRBJ1-1, with D perhaps TRBD1 (6 bases). Trimming pared 3 bases from V and 6 bases from J, leaving 17 bases between. This CDR3 is 15 amino acids long. Germline CDR1 LGHDT, CDR2 YNNKEL (reference sequence). The CDR3 sequence: CASSHNQGQASEAFF. CDR3 DNA sequence: TGTGCCAGCAGCCACAACCAGGGACAAGCCTCTGAAGCTTTCTTT.

The chain links TRBV4-1 to TRBJ2-3; D unclear. Per germline, CDR1 MGHRA and CDR2 YSYEKL. The CDR3 is 14 amino acids. Deletions cut 3 bases from V and 4 bases from J, with 11 bases between. CDR3 sequence: CASSQSPLSDTQYF. The CDR3 DNA reads TGCGCCAGCAGCCAGTCTCCTCTGTCAGATACGCAGTATTTT.

This clone was found once. The rearrangement links TRBV19 to TRBJ2-3, with TRBD2 matching 9 bases. Looked up from germline, CDR1 is LNHDA and CDR2 is SQIVND (reference sequence). This CDR3 is 17 amino acids long. After removal of 6 bases from V and 3 bases from J, the junction contained 13 bases not matched to a gene. The CDR3 spells CASRTWVGGGETDTQYF. The DNA for the CDR3 is TGTGCCAGTAGGACATGGGTCGGCGGGGGGGAAACAGATACGCAGTATTTT.

This chain joins TRBV6-5 and TRBJ2-6; 7 nucleotides match TRBD1. The V segment lost 6 bases and the J segment 2 bases; nucleotides outside the gene matches: 4. The CDR3 consists of 15 residues. CDR1 and CDR2 (germline): MNHEY, SVGAGI. CDR3 nucleotide sequence: TGTGCCAGCAGACCTCAGGGGGCTGGGGCCAACGTCCTGACTTTC. As protein: CASRPQGAGANVLTF.

The chain joins TRBV27 to TRBJ2-3; D is unclear. Trimming stripped 9 bases from V and 0 bases from J, with 4 bases between. The CDR3 has 11 residues. Germline CDR1 and CDR2: MNHEY and SMNVEV (reference sequence). The CDR3 loop is CASSSTDTQYF. The CDR3 coding sequence is TGTGCCAGTTCTAGCACAGATACGCAGTATTTT.

A few counts support this clone. The chain has TRBV19 and TRBJ1-4; TRBD1 matches 9 bases. V dropped 5 bases and J dropped 6; count of bases not matched to a gene: 13. CDR3 length: 17 amino acids. The germline V gene encodes CDR1 LNHDA and CDR2 SQIVND (reference sequence). The CDR3 loop reads CASSSAGQGAADEKLFF. CDR3 DNA: TGTGCCAGTAGTTCCGCGGGACAGGGAGCCGCCGATGAAAAACTGTTTTTT.

The chain carries TRBV3-1 (or the pseudogene TRBV3-2) and TRBJ1-1; D gene unclear. Germline-derived CDR1 and CDR2 are LGHDT and YNNKEL (reference sequence). This CDR3 is 15 amino acids long. Trimming shortened V by 4 bases and J by 2 bases, and 14 bases separated the two germline ends. The CDR3 sequence: CASSRTPGVNTEAFF. The DNA of the CDR3 is TGTGCCAGCAGCCGTACACCAGGCGTTAACACTGAAGCTTTCTTT.

The gene calls are TRBV19 and TRBJ1-2; 8 bases match TRBD1. J was trimmed by 8 bases and V by 7 bases; bases with no gene match: 6. Germline lookup yields CDR1 LNHDA and CDR2 SQIVND (reference sequence). This CDR3 region has 12 residues. CDR3 bases: TGTGCCAGTACGCACAGGGGGTACGGCTACACCTTC. This codes for CASTHRGYGYTF.

V usage is TRBV5-1 and J usage is TRBJ2-5; TRBD2 matches at 10 bases. The CDR3 length is 14 residues. V was clipped by 0 bases and J by 5 bases; unmatched bases: 1. Germline V gene data show CDR1 as SGHRS and CDR2 as YFSETQ. CDR3 amino acids: CASSLDSGRETQYF. CDR3 DNA sequence: TGCGCCAGCAGCTTGGATAGCGGGAGGGAGACCCAGTACTTC.

This chain links TRBV6-5 with TRBJ1-6; 7 bases align to TRBD1. Germline lookup yields CDR1 MNHEY and CDR2 SVGAGI. CDR3 length: 16 residues. The V gene end was trimmed by 4 bases and the J gene end by 4 bases; junction bases not matched to a gene: 7. For the CDR3, the DNA is TGTGCCAGCAGTTTGGCGGGGGGACAGTATAATTCACCCCTCCACTTT. Translated, it gives CASSLAGGQYNSPLHF.